This passage covers 13 T cell receptor beta chains from one sample sequenced in a study of OX40 agonist ivuxolimab in advanced cancers. This table comes from immunoSEQ multiplex PCR, and its TCRdb copy is limited to in-frame clones, with some not included. The sample yields about 60,000 clones, about nine tenths seen once. The sequenced sample was CD4+ or CD8+ T cells sorted from blood, obtained in a trial of the OX40 agonist ivuxolimab. These receptors originate from an adult with an advanced solid tumor such as melanoma, head and neck, liver or kidney cancer.

The chain employs TRBV7-8 and TRBJ2-7, with D unclear. The CDR3 runs to 16 residues. Germline V gives CDR1 SGHVS, CDR2 FQNEAQ. Trimming cost V 4 bases and J 0 bases, with 16 bases left between them. As DNA, the CDR3 is TGTGCCAGCAGCTCCAGCCGACTTTCGAGCTCCTACGAGCAGTACTTC. Its protein product is CASSSSRLSSSYEQYF.

This clone came up a few times. V and J are TRBV27 and TRBJ2-7; D remains ambiguous. Trimming left V 5 bases short and J 3 bases short, with 11 bases between. Germline V gives CDR1 MNHEY, CDR2 SMNVEV (reference sequence). CDR3 length: 13 residues. CDR3 loop: CASSTRHLYEQYF. The DNA for the CDR3 is TGTGCCAGCAGTACGAGACACCTCTACGAGCAGTACTTC.

The rearrangement joins TRBV15 to TRBJ2-7; no clear D gene. Germline values: CDR1 LNHNV, CDR2 YYDKDF (reference sequence). The CDR3 runs 13 residues. The ends were cut back, 3 bases at V and 7 bases at J, with 13 bases in the middle. CDR3 coding DNA: TGTGCCACCAGCAGGGAACTGAACACAGAGCAGTACTTC. Its translation: CATSRELNTEQYF.

This clone was seen only a few times. Written as DNA, the CDR3 is TGCAGCGTCCCCCGACAGGGGGCTGGGGACGAGCAGTACTTC. Translated: CSVPRQGAGDEQYF. The chain links TRBV29-1 to TRBJ2-7; TRBD1 agrees at 10 bases. V was pared by 6 bases and J by 5 bases, with 10 bases of the junction left unmatched. This CDR3 has 14 amino acids. Germline values: CDR1 SQVTM, CDR2 ANQGSEA.

The chain employs TRBV4-2 and TRBJ1-5; D gene unclear. This CDR3 comprises 13 residues. Germline assignment: CDR1 LGHNA and CDR2 YNFKEQ. The germline V and J ends were trimmed by 2 bases and 5 bases, with 7 bases remaining between them. The CDR3 sequence: CASSQTRDQPQHF. In DNA, the CDR3 is TGTGCCAGCAGCCAAACGCGGGATCAGCCCCAGCATTTT.

The chain couples TRBV28 to TRBJ2-7; TRBD1 matches at 8 bases. This CDR3 spans 14 amino acids. The V and J ends lost 3 bases and 2 bases, in that order; junction bases with no gene match: 3. CDR1 is MDHEN and CDR2 is SYDVKM in the germline V gene. The CDR3 is CASSLTGVPYEQYF. CDR3 nucleotide sequence: TGTGCCAGCAGTTTGACAGGGGTTCCCTACGAGCAGTACTTC.

The chain joins TRBV5-1 to TRBJ2-2; a weak D match, TRBD1 (6 bases). The CDR3 consists of 18 residues. In germline, CDR1 is SGHRS, CDR2 YFSETQ. V was shortened by 3 bases and J by 0 bases, with 18 bases between the two germline ends. The CDR3, as DNA: TGCGCCAGCAGCTGGAGTTCCCAGGGGTTCGCGAACACCGGGGAGCTGTTTTTT. The encoded protein is CASSWSSQGFANTGELFF.

This chain uses TRBV28 with TRBJ2-7; the match to TRBD2 covers 8 bases. The J segment lost 4 bases and the V segment lost 2 bases, leaving 1 base of the junction unmatched. Germline loops: CDR1 MDHEN, CDR2 SYDVKM. The CDR3 length is 13 residues. The CDR3 protein is CASSLGLAYEQYF. The CDR3 DNA reads as TGTGCCAGCAGTTTAGGACTAGCTTACGAGCAGTACTTC.

This sequence joins TRBV5-4 and TRBJ2-7; D unresolved. The CDR3 has 15 residues. Germline loops: CDR1 SGHNT, CDR2 YYREEE (reference sequence). Trimming pared 2 bases from V and 6 bases from J, leaving 18 bases between. The CDR3 reads CASSFEASTYREQYF. CDR3 sequence (DNA): TGTGCCAGCAGCTTCGAAGCTAGTACCTACCGCGAGCAGTACTTC.

The chain links TRBV6-5 to TRBJ2-2; D is ambiguous. Germline values: CDR1 MNHEY, CDR2 SVGAGI. Deletions cut 0 bases from V and 3 bases from J, with 8 bases between. The CDR3 covers 15 residues. The CDR3 bases are TGTGCCAGCAGTTACTCGGGTGGCTACACCGGGGAGCTGTTTTTT. It is translated as CASSYSGGYTGELFF.

This rearrangement joins TRBV10-2 to TRBJ2-7, with 7 bases identical to TRBD1. The germline V gene encodes CDR1 WSHSY and CDR2 SAAADI. The V gene end was trimmed by 8 bases and the J gene end by 5 bases; junction bases not matched to a gene: 12. The CDR3 has 14 amino acids. CDR3 sequence reads: CASGGIGGHDEQYF. In nucleotides, the CDR3 is TGCGCCAGCGGAGGAATAGGGGGCCACGACGAGCAGTACTTC.

This chain joins TRBV2 and TRBJ2-7, with D perhaps TRBD2 (6 bases). This CDR3 has 12 residues. V was trimmed by 7 bases and J by 2 bases, leaving 9 bases between them. From germline, CDR1 is SNHLY and CDR2 FYNNEI. The CDR3, as DNA: TGTGCCAGCAAGGGACTGACCTACGAGCAGTACTTC. Translating it yields CASKGLTYEQYF.

This clone was seen a handful of times. The rearrangement links TRBV11-2 to TRBJ1-2, with a weak D call TRBD1 (5 bases). Germline CDR1 is SGHAT and CDR2 is FQNNGV. This CDR3 has 14 amino acids. V dropped 0 bases and J dropped 4 bases, with 9 bases sitting between them. CDR3 in DNA: TGTGCCAGCAGCTTAGATCCAGGGCTCTATGGCTACACCTTC. It translates to CASSLDPGLYGYTF.